This T cell receptor beta chain was found in a study of T cell responses to AZD1222 COVID-19 vaccine. Measured with immunoSEQ multiplex PCR; TCRdb has only the in-frame clones, and not every one. The table includes 200,000 to 250,000 clones, around 94% detected once. With respect to this clone: Its antigen is unknown.

V was cut by 6 bases and J by 3 bases, with 19 bases left in between. The CDR3 sequence is 15 residues long. From germline, CDR1 is SGHRS and CDR2 YFSETQ. The study's findings and limits: Females made up more of the donors, who were largely white British, and clonal diversity may have come out too low. Spike-spanning, vaccine-associated CD4 TCRs were dominant at 160-218 and 743-854. No repertoire was sampled before or during the peak T cell response, only after it.

The sequencing used peripheral blood, collected 28 days after the second dose of the MenACWY control vaccine. The J gene is TRBJ2-7, the V gene TRBV5-1, with D perhaps being TRBD1 or TRBD2 (5 bases each). The TCR comes from an adult who received the MenACWY meningococcal vaccine as a control. DNA of the CDR3: TGCGCCAGCATGCAGGGAGTCAACGGGGACTACGAGCAGTACTTC. Its translation is CASMQGVNGDYEQYF.